The present T cell receptor beta chain was sequenced within a study of CD8 T cells in Susac syndrome. Isolation of CD8+ and CD4+ T cells was performed negatively, whereas enrichment of TEMRA cells was done by FACS. From germline, CDR1 is SQVTM and CDR2 ANQGSEA. The V end lost 6 bases, the J end lost 6 bases, and 9 bases lay between the germline ends. The CDR3 is 11 amino acids. RNA amounts of about 0.45 to 1 ug underwent reverse transcription with random hexamers. One entry per CDR3 protein, called by TCRdb with MiXCR from the immunoSEQ multiplex PCR reads. Among just over 300,000 distinct CDR3 sequences, 92% were seen once, and the ten largest hold less than 0.08%.

Sequencing was performed on CD4+ T cells from PBMCs. This clonotype was sampled from a human donor with multiple sclerosis. The chain carries TRBV29-1 and TRBJ2-1, with D possibly being TRBD1 (6 bases). In DNA, the CDR3 is TGCAGCGTGGGACACAGCAATGAGCAGTTCTTC. Protein product: CSVGHSNEQFF.